This T cell receptor (beta chain) originates from a study of T cells in Graves' hyperthyroidism and ophthalmopathy. Study-wide results and limits: It was a median approximately 6 months before onset that the model predicted ophthalmopathy.

From RNA transcripts, TCR beta CDR3 regions were amplified. With the HTBI primer set, the TCR CDR3 went through a first round of RT-PCR. TCRdb processed the multiplex PCR reads anew with MiXCR; each CDR3 protein has one entry. The sample includes hundreds of thousands of distinct CDR3 sequences, around 15% of them seen just once. This CDR3 region has 17 residues. The germline V gene encodes CDR1 LNHDA and CDR2 SQIVND (reference sequence). With 1 base clipped from V and 10 bases from J, the junction kept 15 bases outside the gene matches. This clonotype was detected ten times or more. The antigen remains unidentified. PBMCs came from about 10 ml fresh peripheral blood.

The origin of this receptor is a woman in her thirties with Graves' hyperthyroidism. Sample: blood. The chain joins TRBV19 to TRBJ2-1; 8 nucleotides line up with TRBD2. The CDR3 sequence is CASSIGSGGRLLREQFF. The CDR3 coding sequence is TGTGCCAGTAGTATAGGCTCCGGCGGGAGGCTTTTACGGGAGCAGTTCTTC.